The TCR beta chain described here comes from a study of control samples from healthy donors and cancer patients. Per germline, CDR1 SGHTA and CDR2 FQGNSA. The V gene lost 1 base and the J gene lost 2 bases, with 12 bases spanning the gap. This CDR3 is built from 16 residues. The repertoire was sequenced with immunoSEQ multiplex PCR; TCRdb's copy has only in-frame clones and lacks some. The sample lists under 200,000 clones, approximately 94% seen once, with 12% to 15% in the top ten. This chain joins TRBV7-2 and TRBJ2-1, with a weak D call TRBD1 (5 bases). Sequenced sample: PBMCs. This TCR was sampled from a man aged 60-69 years with colorectal cancer. The CDR3 reads CASSLGAGPTYNEQFF. The DNA for the CDR3 is TGTGCCAGCAGCTTAGGGGCAGGGCCTACCTACAATGAGCAGTTCTTC.